The 28 T cell receptor beta chains presented below share a single source sample, sequenced in a study of shared clonotypes between healthy human individuals. The naive CD8 fraction comprised CD45RO-negative cells positively selected for CCR7 and excluded terminally differentiated effector memory CD45RA+ cells. Here immunoSEQ multiplex PCR was the method, and the copy in TCRdb shows in-frame clones only, minus some. This table holds about 580,000 clones, about 98% found once. The sample taken for sequencing was naive CD8+ T cells sorted from blood. Every receptor here comes from a man aged 30-40 years in good health.

The chain joins TRBV7-2 to TRBJ2-7; either TRBD1 or TRBD2 may fit D (5 bases each). CDR1 is SGHTA, CDR2 FQGNSA, per germline. The CDR3 extends over 16 amino acids. V was shortened by 6 bases and J by 0 bases, with 18 bases between the two germline ends. The CDR3 DNA follows: TGTGCCAGCAGAAACGTTGGGGGAGAAGTCTCCTACGAGCAGTACTTC. Translation: CASRNVGGEVSYEQYF.

The rearrangement uses TRBV28 and TRBJ2-1; TRBD1 matches 8 bases. V dropped 5 bases and J dropped 8; count of bases not matched to a gene: 8. The CDR3 spans 14 residues. In germline, CDR1 is MDHEN, CDR2 SYDVKM. DNA of the CDR3: TGTGCCAGCAGTCCGCGACAGGGGATACATGAGCAGTTCTTC. This translates into CASSPRQGIHEQFF. Complete variable domain (other parts from reference TRBV28 and TRBJ2-1): DVKVTQSSRYLVKRTGEKVFLECVQDMDHENMFWYRQDPGLGLRLIYFSYDVKMKEKGDIPEGYSVSREKKERFSLILESASTNQTSMYLCASSPRQGIHEQFFGPGTRLTVL.

The chain links TRBV19 to TRBJ2-7; possible D gene TRBD1, 6 bases. V lost 2 bases to trimming and J lost 6 bases, with 11 bases between them. This CDR3 is built from 13 residues. Germline CDR1 reads LNHDA; CDR2 reads SQIVND (reference sequence). CDR3 DNA: TGTGCCAGTAGTATATCGACAGGACTCGAGCAGTACTTC. Amino acid sequence: CASSISTGLEQYF. The variable domain in full, with the rest retrieved from reference TRBV19 and TRBJ2-7, is DGGITQSPKYLFRKEGQNVTLSCEQNLNHDAMYWYRQDPGQGLRLIYYSQIVNDFQKGDIAEGYSVSREKKESFPLTVTSAQKNPTAFYLCASSISTGLEQYFGPGTRLTVT.

This chain links TRBV6-5 with TRBJ2-3; D is perhaps TRBD1 (6 bases). Trimming shortened V by 2 bases and J by 3 bases, and 12 bases separated the two germline ends. From germline, CDR1 is MNHEY and CDR2 SVGAGI. CDR3 length equals 15 residues. The CDR3 sequence: CASSYGAGATDTQYF. The CDR3 DNA reads TGTGCCAGCAGTTACGGGGCAGGGGCAACAGATACGCAGTATTTT.

The V gene is TRBV11-2, the J gene TRBJ2-4; TRBD2 is a possible D gene (6 bases). From germline, CDR1 is SGHAT and CDR2 FQNNGV. This CDR3 has 15 residues. Deletions cut 1 base from V and 9 bases from J, with 16 bases between. The CDR3 DNA reads as TGTGCCAGCAGCTTAGTATGGGGGGAGCACGGCATTCAGTACTTC. Its translation: CASSLVWGEHGIQYF.

This clone was detected once. The chain combines TRBV29-1 with TRBJ2-2; 13 bases fit TRBD2. The CDR3 has 14 amino acids. Germline CDR1 reads SQVTM; CDR2 reads ANQGSEA. V shed 8 bases and J 7 bases; nucleotides not matched to a gene: 7. The CDR3 DNA follows: TGCAGCAACGGACTAGCGGGAGCGGTCGGGGAGCTGTTTTTT. Translation: CSNGLAGAVGELFF.

The chain uses TRBV18 and TRBJ2-3, with D possibly being TRBD2 (5 bases). CDR1 is KGHSH and CDR2 is LQKENI in the germline V gene. The germline V and J ends were trimmed by 3 bases and 5 bases, with 6 bases remaining between them. CDR3 length equals 12 residues. This chain's CDR3 is CASSPEEDTQYF. Here the CDR3 DNA reads TGTGCCAGCTCACCGGAGGAAGATACGCAGTATTTT.

The rearrangement joins TRBV6-6 to TRBJ2-3; a possible D gene is TRBD2 (6 bases). The CDR3 consists of 15 residues. The ends were cut back, 0 bases at V and 1 base at J, with 8 bases in the middle. Germline V gene sequence: CDR1 MNHNY, CDR2 SVGAGI (reference sequence). The DNA for the CDR3 is TGTGCCAGCAGTTACTCGTGGGAGGGCACAGATACGCAGTATTTT. It specifies CASSYSWEGTDTQYF.

The chain carries TRBV27 and TRBJ1-5, with unresolved D. Germline V gives CDR1 MNHEY, CDR2 SMNVEV (reference sequence). V lost 5 bases to trimming and J lost 9 bases, with 14 bases between them. The CDR3 loop spans 13 amino acids. CDR3 protein: CASSPTQFRPQHF. CDR3 DNA sequence: TGTGCCAGCAGTCCAACCCAATTTCGGCCCCAGCATTTT.

The sample holds one count of this clone. CDR3 sequence reads: CASSLEESAYEQYF. Here the CDR3 DNA reads TGTGCCAGCAGCCTAGAGGAGAGTGCCTACGAGCAGTACTTC. This chain connects TRBV5-4 to TRBJ2-7; D remains unclear. The CDR3 consists of 14 residues. V dropped 4 bases and J dropped 2 bases, with 13 bases sitting between them. The germline CDR1 and CDR2 sequences are SGHNT and YYREEE (reference sequence).

The rearrangement uses TRBV4-2 and TRBJ2-3; 9 bases are shared with TRBD1. V lost 4 bases, J lost 6 bases, and 5 bases stayed unmatched. Germline loops: CDR1 LGHNA, CDR2 YNFKEQ. This CDR3 comprises 14 residues. As DNA, the CDR3 is TGTGCCAGCAGCCCCCGGGACAGGGTGGATACGCAGTATTTT. Residues: CASSPRDRVDTQYF.

This CDR3 is CASSFSPGTANTGELFF. CDR3 in DNA: TGTGCCAGCAGTTTCAGCCCCGGGACAGCTAACACCGGGGAGCTGTTTTTT. J is TRBJ2-2 and V is TRBV11-2, with 7 bases aligning to TRBD1. Trimming took 6 bases from V and 2 from J; bases not matched to a gene: 12. The CDR3 spans 17 residues. Per the germline V gene, CDR1 is SGHAT and CDR2 is FQNNGV.

The chain couples TRBV28 to TRBJ2-7; TRBD1 matches 8 bases. Germline values: CDR1 MDHEN, CDR2 SYDVKM. V dropped 5 bases and J dropped 4; count of bases not matched to a gene: 10. This CDR3 comprises 15 residues. The CDR3: CASSGDRGAFYEQYF. The CDR3 nucleotides are TGTGCCAGCAGTGGTGACAGGGGCGCTTTTTACGAGCAGTACTTC.

The chain uses TRBV7-9 and TRBJ2-3; 7 bases are a match to TRBD2. V lost 5 bases and J lost 0; bases outside the gene matches: 8. Germline V lookup: CDR1 SEHNR, CDR2 FQNEAQ (reference sequence). The CDR3 runs 16 residues. This CDR3 reads CASSLGLSGSTDTQYF. In DNA, the CDR3 is TGTGCCAGCAGCCTGGGACTTAGCGGGAGCACAGATACGCAGTATTTT.

This clone has a handful of counts. J is TRBJ2-7 and V is TRBV11-2; perhaps TRBD1 as D (7 bases). Germline values: CDR1 SGHAT, CDR2 FQNNGV. The germline V and J ends were trimmed by 8 bases and 6 bases, with 17 bases remaining between them. The CDR3 is 13 residues long. CDR3 coding DNA: TGTGCCAGCTCGGGGGACAGTGGGTTCGAGCAGTACTTC. This sequence encodes CASSGDSGFEQYF.

The J gene is TRBJ2-7, the V gene TRBV4-3, with unresolved D. The V end was cut by 0 bases, the J end by 2 bases, with 8 bases between. The germline V gene has CDR1 LGHNA and CDR2 YSLEER. The length of the CDR3 is 14 residues. The CDR3 bases are TGCGCCAGCAGCCAAGATCTGGGCCCCTACGAGCAGTACTTC. It codes for CASSQDLGPYEQYF.

J is TRBJ1-2 and V is TRBV1. TRBV1 counts as a pseudogene. The CDR3 sequence is 17 residues long. DNA for the CDR3: TGCACCAGCAGCCCTGGGGGGGCCGGGAGGATGGGCTATGGCTACACCTTC. Residues: CTSSPGGAGRMGYGYTF.

This chain links TRBV30 with TRBJ1-1; 8 nucleotides align to TRBD1. V lost 2 bases, J lost 5 bases, and 4 bases stayed unmatched. This CDR3 has 13 amino acids. The germline gives CDR1 GTSNPN, CDR2 SVGIG (reference sequence). CDR3 sequence reads: CAWSMDRATEAFF. The CDR3 bases are TGTGCCTGGAGTATGGACAGGGCGACTGAAGCTTTCTTT.

This rearrangement joins TRBV4-1 to TRBJ2-7; D is unclear. Germline CDR1 is MGHRA and CDR2 is YSYEKL. The CDR3 is 16 amino acids. The ends were cut back, 0 bases at V and 3 bases at J, with 15 bases in the middle. The CDR3 sequence: CASSQDVPFSHYEQYF. The CDR3 bases are TGCGCCAGCAGCCAAGATGTGCCTTTTTCTCACTACGAGCAGTACTTC.

This sequence joins TRBV10-3 and TRBJ1-2, with 7 bases that match TRBD1. The germline V gene has CDR1 ENHRY and CDR2 SYGVKD. The CDR3 has 13 amino acids. Trimming took 7 bases from V and 4 from J; bases not matched to a gene: 6. This CDR3 is CAITAQGSYGYTF. As DNA, the CDR3 is TGTGCCATCACCGCACAGGGGAGCTATGGCTACACCTTC.

This chain joins TRBV27 and TRBJ2-7; D not resolved. The germline CDR1 and CDR2 sequences are MNHEY and SMNVEV (reference sequence). Trimming took 1 base from V and 2 from J, leaving 9 bases between them. This CDR3 comprises 14 residues. CDR3: CASSLWSGPYEQYF. The CDR3 DNA reads TGTGCCAGCAGTTTATGGTCCGGTCCCTACGAGCAGTACTTC.

The CDR3 loop is CASSEGQGQPQHF. CDR3 bases: TGTGCCAGCAGTGAAGGGCAAGGTCAGCCCCAGCATTTT. The J gene is TRBJ1-5, the V gene TRBV6-1; D call uncertain. Deletions cut 1 base from V and 6 bases from J, with 7 bases between. Germline V gene sequence: CDR1 MNHNS, CDR2 SASEGT. The length of the CDR3 is 13 residues.

CDR3 region: CASSLPGEGTGELFF. CDR3 nucleotide sequence: TGTGCCAGCAGCTTACCGGGAGAAGGCACCGGGGAGCTGTTTTTT. The chain uses TRBV7-2 and TRBJ2-2; D is perhaps TRBD2 (6 bases). The length of the CDR3 is 15 residues. Trimming stripped 2 bases from V and 4 bases from J, with 11 bases between. CDR1 is SGHTA and CDR2 is FQGNSA in the germline V gene.

This chain links TRBV10-3 with TRBJ1-4; TRBD1 agrees at 7 bases. The CDR3 spans 16 residues. From germline, CDR1 is ENHRY and CDR2 SYGVKD. Trimming took 5 bases from V and 8 from J; bases not matched to a gene: 14. The CDR3 region has the DNA TGTGCCATCAGTATGACCTTGACAGGGAAGGGAGAAAAACTGTTTTTT. Amino acid sequence: CAISMTLTGKGEKLFF.

The V and J genes are TRBV6-1 and TRBJ2-7; D might be TRBD1 (7 bases). The CDR3 has 14 amino acids. Germline V gene data show CDR1 as MNHNS and CDR2 as SASEGT. V was trimmed by 7 bases and J by 2 bases, leaving 15 bases between them. The CDR3 protein is CASKSQGGPYEQYF. The DNA for the CDR3 is TGTGCCAGCAAGAGCCAGGGGGGACCCTACGAGCAGTACTTC.

The V gene is TRBV10-3, the J gene TRBJ2-1, with 10 bases lining up with TRBD1. This CDR3 has 17 amino acids. V lost 4 bases, J lost 3 bases, and 9 bases stayed unmatched. Per the germline V gene, CDR1 is ENHRY and CDR2 is SYGVKD. Here the CDR3 reads CAISAPPTGGSYNEQFF. In DNA, the CDR3 is TGTGCCATCAGTGCACCACCGACAGGGGGCAGCTACAATGAGCAGTTCTTC.

This chain connects TRBV7-9 to TRBJ1-5; a weak D match, TRBD1 (5 bases). This CDR3 spans 16 amino acids. Germline CDR1 reads SEHNR; CDR2 reads FQNEAQ (reference sequence). Trimming left V 5 bases short and J 7 bases short, with 21 bases between. DNA for the CDR3: TGTGCCAGCAGCCGTCTTACCGGGACGATTTCCCAGCCCCAGCATTTT. Translation gives CASSRLTGTISQPQHF.

This sequence joins TRBV2 and TRBJ2-3, with TRBD1 identical over 9 bases. CDR3 length: 16 amino acids. J gave up 2 bases and V 2 bases, and 5 bases lay outside the gene matches. Germline loops: CDR1 SNHLY, CDR2 FYNNEI. The CDR3 here is CASSEYGTGTTDTQYF. In DNA, the CDR3 is TGTGCCAGCAGTGAATACGGGACAGGGACCACAGATACGCAGTATTTT.